Listed here are 21 T cell receptor beta chains from one sample, sequenced in a study of blood T cell repertoires in COVID-19. Assay: immunoSEQ multiplex PCR; the TCRdb copy retains only in-frame clones and omits some. The sample holds approximately 68,000 clones, 80% to 90% seen once. The sample taken for sequencing was peripheral blood. The receptor source for this set is a man aged 45-65 years with active COVID-19.

The gene calls are TRBV6-5 and TRBJ2-1, with D perhaps matching TRBD1 (5 bases). There are 15 residues in the CDR3. V was shortened by 6 bases and J by 4 bases, with 16 bases between the two germline ends. CDR1 MNHEY and CDR2 SVGAGI come from the germline V gene. CDR3 sequence: CASSKDSLLYNEQFF. CDR3 nucleotide sequence: TGTGCCAGCAGCAAAGACAGCCTATTATACAATGAGCAGTTCTTC.

The CDR3 protein is CASSQRSDSYEQYF. The CDR3, as DNA: TGCGCCAGCAGCCAGCGTTCGGACAGCTACGAGCAGTACTTC. The chain couples TRBV4-3 to TRBJ2-7, with D perhaps matching TRBD1 (6 bases). V lost 3 bases to trimming and J lost 3 bases, with 12 bases between them. The CDR3 loop spans 14 amino acids. CDR1 LGHNA and CDR2 YSLEER come from the germline V gene.

The chain has TRBV5-1 and TRBJ2-5; 11 nucleotides match TRBD2. Trimming cost V 4 bases and J 2 bases; bases outside gene matches: 7. The germline V gene encodes CDR1 SGHRS and CDR2 YFSETQ. The CDR3 runs to 16 residues. The CDR3: CASSDPSGGPQETQYF. For the CDR3, the DNA is TGCGCCAGCAGCGACCCTAGCGGGGGGCCTCAAGAGACCCAGTACTTC. Full variable domain (remainder filled in from reference TRBV5-1 and TRBJ2-5): KAGVTQTPRYLIKTRGQQVTLSCSPISGHRSVSWYQQTPGQGLQFLFEYFSETQRNKGNFPGRFSGRQFSNSRSEMNVSTLELGDSALYLCASSDPSGGPQETQYFGPGTRLLVL.

The V and J genes are TRBV3-1 (or the pseudogene TRBV3-2) and TRBJ1-2; TRBD1 aligns across 7 bases. Losses at the gene ends were 5 bases for V and 7 bases for J; bases not matched to a gene: 4. CDR1 and CDR2 from the germline V gene are LGHDT and YNNKEL (reference sequence). CDR3 length: 12 residues. The CDR3 here is CASSTGTAGYTF. Written as DNA, the CDR3 is TGTGCCAGCAGCACCGGGACAGCTGGCTACACCTTC.

The V and J genes are TRBV19 and TRBJ2-2; TRBD2 aligns across 10 bases. J was trimmed by 2 bases and V by 7 bases; bases with no gene match: 10. The CDR3 has 17 residues. Germline V gene data show CDR1 as LNHDA and CDR2 as SQIVND (reference sequence). CDR3 sequence: CASKGPSGRSNTGELFF. DNA for the CDR3: TGTGCCAGTAAGGGCCCTAGCGGGAGAAGCAACACCGGGGAGCTGTTTTTT.

The J gene is TRBJ2-2, the V gene TRBV2; D uncertain. Per the germline V gene, CDR1 is SNHLY and CDR2 is FYNNEI. V lost 5 bases and J lost 7, with 11 bases in between. The CDR3 has 13 amino acids. The CDR3 region has the DNA TGTGCCAGCAGTCGAACTCCGGGCGGGGAGCTGTTTTTT. This sequence encodes CASSRTPGGELFF.

The V gene is TRBV7-2, the J gene TRBJ1-2; 8 bases are shared with TRBD1. V shed 3 bases and J 8 bases; nucleotides not matched to a gene: 14. Germline CDR1 and CDR2: SGHTA and FQGNSA. The CDR3 consists of 16 residues. Here the CDR3 DNA reads TGTGCCAGCAGCTTGAGGGTAGAGCAGGGGGCGCCGGGCTACACCTTC. This translates into CASSLRVEQGAPGYTF.

The CDR3: CASSLVYGGATNEKLFF. Written as DNA, the CDR3 is TGTGCCAGCAGCTTAGTGTACGGGGGGGCAACTAATGAAAAACTGTTTTTT. V is TRBV7-2 and J is TRBJ1-4; a weak D match, TRBD1 (5 bases). CDR1 and CDR2 from the germline V gene are SGHTA and FQGNSA. The V gene lost 1 base and the J gene lost 0 bases, with 12 bases spanning the gap. The CDR3 sequence is 17 residues long.

This clone was seen many times. V is TRBV19 and J is TRBJ1-6, with TRBD1 as a possible D gene (5 bases). Germline V CDR1 and CDR2: LNHDA, SQIVND (reference sequence). This CDR3 is 13 amino acids long. V lost 9 bases, J lost 4 bases, and 10 bases lay in between. CDR3 sequence: CASGGAYNSPLHF. The CDR3, as DNA: TGTGCCAGCGGAGGGGCGTATAATTCACCCCTCCACTTT.

The chain has TRBV27 and TRBJ2-1; TRBD1 agrees at 11 bases. There are 13 residues in the CDR3. The V segment lost 10 bases and the J segment 8 bases; nucleotides outside the gene matches: 7. CDR1 MNHEY and CDR2 SMNVEV come from the germline V gene (reference sequence). DNA of the CDR3: TGTGCCACCGGGGGGGACAGGGGGTATGAGCAGTTCTTC. Amino acid sequence: CATGGDRGYEQFF.

This clone has only one observation. J is TRBJ1-5 and V is TRBV6-5; 8 nucleotides line up with TRBD1. Germline V gives CDR1 MNHEY, CDR2 SVGAGI. The CDR3 length is 13 residues. The junction had 3 bases not matched to a gene; V was cut back by 8 bases and J by 3 bases. CDR3 protein: CASQTGVNQPQHF. The DNA of the CDR3 is TGTGCCAGCCAGACAGGGGTCAATCAGCCCCAGCATTTT.

The table lists this clone with a few counts. The CDR3 loop reads CASSVPDSSSYEQYF. The CDR3 coding sequence is TGTGCCAGCAGCGTTCCGGACTCAAGCTCCTACGAGCAGTACTTC. The rearrangement uses TRBV9 and TRBJ2-7, with a possible D match to TRBD2 (5 bases). The V gene's germline CDR1 is SGDLS and CDR2 YYNGEE. The CDR3 loop spans 15 amino acids. Trimming shortened V by 2 bases and J by 0 bases, and 12 bases separated the two germline ends.

The chain uses TRBV11-1 and TRBJ2-7; possible D gene TRBD2, 5 bases. The ends were cut back, 0 bases at V and 2 bases at J, with 11 bases in the middle. The CDR3 is 15 amino acids. CDR1 and CDR2 from the germline V gene are SGHAT and FQDESV (reference sequence). The CDR3 DNA follows: TGTGCCAGCAGCTTAGCGGAGGATAGGCCCTACGAGCAGTACTTC. Amino acids: CASSLAEDRPYEQYF.

The chain links TRBV4-1 to TRBJ1-2; D is unclear. The CDR3 runs 15 residues. V lost 4 bases and J 2 bases, leaving 14 bases between the germline ends. Germline CDR1 MGHRA, CDR2 YSYEKL. The CDR3 here is CASSPSETRNYGYTF. The CDR3 nucleotides are TGCGCCAGCAGCCCGTCAGAGACAAGGAACTATGGCTACACCTTC.

The chain couples TRBV18 to TRBJ1-3; D is unresolved. Germline V gives CDR1 KGHSH, CDR2 LQKENI. V gave up 2 bases and J gave up 8 bases, with 7 bases separating them. The CDR3 extends over 12 amino acids. The DNA for the CDR3 is TGTGCCAGCTCACCAAATGCAGACACCATATATTTT. This translates into CASSPNADTIYF.

This clone was picked up a small number of times. The chain is built from TRBV5-1 and TRBJ1-3, with unresolved D. V lost 0 bases to trimming and J lost 4 bases, with 8 bases between them. Per germline, CDR1 SGHRS and CDR2 YFSETQ. The CDR3 is 14 amino acids. CDR3 protein: CASSLGSMGNTIYF. In nucleotides, the CDR3 is TGCGCCAGCAGCTTGGGCAGTATGGGAAACACCATATATTTT.

This sequence joins TRBV7-9 and TRBJ2-7, with TRBD1 identical over 9 bases. Germline lookup yields CDR1 SEHNR and CDR2 FQNEAQ (reference sequence). The V and J ends lost 5 bases and 3 bases, in that order; junction bases with no gene match: 5. The CDR3 loop spans 14 amino acids. CDR3 in amino acids: CASSRTGAGYEQYF. CDR3 sequence (DNA): TGTGCCAGCAGCAGGACAGGGGCGGGCTACGAGCAGTACTTC.

V gene TRBV19 combines with J gene TRBJ2-7, with D possibly matching TRBD2 (6 bases). Trimming pared 2 bases from V and 7 bases from J, leaving 12 bases between. Germline V gives CDR1 LNHDA, CDR2 SQIVND (reference sequence). The CDR3 spans 13 residues. The CDR3 sequence: CASSISARGEQYF. The CDR3 nucleotides read TGTGCCAGTAGTATATCGGCCCGGGGGGAGCAGTACTTC.

The V gene is TRBV18, the J gene TRBJ2-7, with 11 bases lining up with TRBD1. Germline CDR1 reads KGHSH; CDR2 reads LQKENI. This CDR3 has 14 residues. Trimming removed 3 bases from V and 4 bases from J; junction bases left unmatched: 2. The CDR3 loop reads CASSPGQGAYEQYF. The CDR3 coding sequence is TGTGCCAGCTCACCCGGACAGGGGGCTTACGAGCAGTACTTC.

V is TRBV6-6 and J is TRBJ2-3; a weak D match, TRBD1 (6 bases). The germline V and J ends were trimmed by 11 bases and 2 bases, with 11 bases remaining between them. The germline gives CDR1 MNHNY, CDR2 SVGAGI (reference sequence). The CDR3 length is 12 residues. CDR3 protein: CASGDSTDTQYF. CDR3 coding DNA: TGTGCCTCAGGGGATTCCACAGATACGCAGTATTTT.

The chain is built from TRBV7-2 and TRBJ2-7; 7 bases align to TRBD1. This CDR3 comprises 14 residues. The germline V gene has CDR1 SGHTA and CDR2 FQGNSA. The V segment lost 7 bases and the J segment 4 bases; nucleotides outside the gene matches: 10. The CDR3 DNA is TGTGCCAGCAAGCTCACAGGGGAAAGGTACGAGCAGTACTTC. This codes for CASKLTGERYEQYF.